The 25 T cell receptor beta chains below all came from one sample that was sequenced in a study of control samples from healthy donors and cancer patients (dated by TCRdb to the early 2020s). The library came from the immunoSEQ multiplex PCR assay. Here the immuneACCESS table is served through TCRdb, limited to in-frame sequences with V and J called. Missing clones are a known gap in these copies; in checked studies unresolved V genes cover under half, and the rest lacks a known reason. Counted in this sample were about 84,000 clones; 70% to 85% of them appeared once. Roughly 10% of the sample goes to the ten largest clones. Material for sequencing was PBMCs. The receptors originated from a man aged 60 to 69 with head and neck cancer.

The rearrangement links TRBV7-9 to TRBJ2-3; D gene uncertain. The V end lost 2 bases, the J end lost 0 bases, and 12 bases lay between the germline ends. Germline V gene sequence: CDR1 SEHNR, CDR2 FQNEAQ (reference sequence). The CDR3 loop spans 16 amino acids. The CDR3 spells CASSLIPVTSTDTQYF. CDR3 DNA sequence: TGTGCCAGCAGCTTAATACCAGTCACTAGCACAGATACGCAGTATTTT.

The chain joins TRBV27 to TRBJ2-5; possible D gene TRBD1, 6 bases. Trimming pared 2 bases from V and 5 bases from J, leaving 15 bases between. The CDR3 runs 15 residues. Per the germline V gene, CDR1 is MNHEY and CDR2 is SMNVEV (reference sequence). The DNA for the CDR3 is TGTGCCAGCAGTTTACACAACAGGGCGGAGGAGACCCAGTACTTC. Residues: CASSLHNRAEETQYF.

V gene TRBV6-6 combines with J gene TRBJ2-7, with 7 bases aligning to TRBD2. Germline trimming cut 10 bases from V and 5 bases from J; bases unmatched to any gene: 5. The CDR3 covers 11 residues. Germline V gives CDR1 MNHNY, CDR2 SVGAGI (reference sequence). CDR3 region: CAIRRGDEQYF. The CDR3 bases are TGTGCCATACGACGGGGGGACGAGCAGTACTTC.

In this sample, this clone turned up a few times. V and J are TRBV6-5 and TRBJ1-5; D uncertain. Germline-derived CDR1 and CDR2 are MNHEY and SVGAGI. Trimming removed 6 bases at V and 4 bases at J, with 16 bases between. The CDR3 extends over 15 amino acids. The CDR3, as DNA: TGTGCCAGCAGCGGTCAGGCGCAGATAAATCAGCCCCAGCATTTT. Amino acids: CASSGQAQINQPQHF.

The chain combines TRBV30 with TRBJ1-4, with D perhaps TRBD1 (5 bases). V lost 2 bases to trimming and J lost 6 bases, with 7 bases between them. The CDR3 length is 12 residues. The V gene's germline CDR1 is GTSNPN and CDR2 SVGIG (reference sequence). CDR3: CAWSRGDEKLFF. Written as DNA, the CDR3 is TGTGCCTGGAGTAGGGGTGATGAAAAACTGTTTTTT.

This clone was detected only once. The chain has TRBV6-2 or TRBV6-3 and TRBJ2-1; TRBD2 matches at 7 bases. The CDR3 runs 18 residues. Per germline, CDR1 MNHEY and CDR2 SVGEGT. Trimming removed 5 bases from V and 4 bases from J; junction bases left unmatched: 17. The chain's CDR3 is CASSAPLGSGRWYNEQFF. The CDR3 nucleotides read TGTGCCAGCAGTGCCCCCCTCGGGTCCGGGAGGTGGTACAATGAGCAGTTCTTC.

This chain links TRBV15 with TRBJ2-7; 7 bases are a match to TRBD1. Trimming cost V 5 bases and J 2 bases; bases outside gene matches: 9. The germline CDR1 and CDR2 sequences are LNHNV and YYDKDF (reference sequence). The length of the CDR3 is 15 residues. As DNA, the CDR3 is TGTGCCACCAGCCTATACCCGACAGGGACCTACGAGCAGTACTTC. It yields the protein CATSLYPTGTYEQYF.

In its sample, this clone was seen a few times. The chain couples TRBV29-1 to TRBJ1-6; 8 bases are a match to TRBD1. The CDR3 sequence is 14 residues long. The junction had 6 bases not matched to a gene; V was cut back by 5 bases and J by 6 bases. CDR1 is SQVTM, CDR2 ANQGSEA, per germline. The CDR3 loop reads CSVTEGQGNSPLHF. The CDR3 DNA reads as TGCAGCGTTACTGAAGGACAGGGTAATTCACCCCTCCACTTT.

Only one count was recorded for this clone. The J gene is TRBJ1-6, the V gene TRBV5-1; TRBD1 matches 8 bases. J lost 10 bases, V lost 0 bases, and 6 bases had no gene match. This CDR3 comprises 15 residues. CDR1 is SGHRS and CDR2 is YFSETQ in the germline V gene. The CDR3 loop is CASSLGQGAGSPLHF. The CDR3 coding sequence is TGCGCCAGCAGCTTGGGGCAGGGGGCCGGGTCACCCCTCCACTTT.

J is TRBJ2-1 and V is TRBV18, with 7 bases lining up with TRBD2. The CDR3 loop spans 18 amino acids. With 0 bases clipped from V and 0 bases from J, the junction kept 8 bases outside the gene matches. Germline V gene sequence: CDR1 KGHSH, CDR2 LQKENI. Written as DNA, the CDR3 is TGTGCCAGCTCACCACCGAGGTGGGGCGGGAGCTCCTACAATGAGCAGTTCTTC. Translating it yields CASSPPRWGGSSYNEQFF. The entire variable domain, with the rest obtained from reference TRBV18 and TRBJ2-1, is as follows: NAGVMQNPRHLVRRRGQEARLRCSPMKGHSHVYWYRQLPEEGLKFMVYLQKENIIDESGMPKERFSAEFPKEGPSILRIQQVVRGDSAAYFCASSPPRWGGSSYNEQFFGPGTRLTVL.

This chain's CDR3 is CAGMGGRSGNTIYF. The CDR3 DNA reads as TGTGCCGGAATGGGGGGAAGGTCTGGAAACACCATATATTTT. This chain joins TRBV10-3 and TRBJ1-3, with D possibly being TRBD1 (5 bases). V lost 11 bases and J 1 base, leaving 15 bases between the germline ends. The CDR3 sequence is 14 residues long. The germline V gene encodes CDR1 ENHRY and CDR2 SYGVKD.

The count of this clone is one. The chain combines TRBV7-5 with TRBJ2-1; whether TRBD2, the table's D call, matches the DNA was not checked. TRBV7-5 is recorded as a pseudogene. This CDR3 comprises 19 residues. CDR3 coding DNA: TGTGTCAGAAGCCAGATACTAGCGGGAGGGCCGGAAGCAACACATGAGCAGTTCTTC. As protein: CVRSQILAGGPEATHEQFF.

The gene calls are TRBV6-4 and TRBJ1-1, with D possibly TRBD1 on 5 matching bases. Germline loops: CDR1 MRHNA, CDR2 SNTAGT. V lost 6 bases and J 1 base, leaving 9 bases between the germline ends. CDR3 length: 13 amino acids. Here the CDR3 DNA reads TGTGCCAGCAGGAACGACAGGAACACTGAAGCTTTCTTT. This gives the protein CASRNDRNTEAFF.

The DNA of the CDR3 is TGTGCCAGTAGTTTCGAGACGACCGGGGAGCTGTTTTTT. Residues: CASSFETTGELFF. V is TRBV19 and J is TRBJ2-2, with D uncertain. The length of the CDR3 is 13 residues. CDR1 is LNHDA, CDR2 SQIVND, per germline (reference sequence). Trimming cost V 5 bases and J 5 bases, with 9 bases left between them.

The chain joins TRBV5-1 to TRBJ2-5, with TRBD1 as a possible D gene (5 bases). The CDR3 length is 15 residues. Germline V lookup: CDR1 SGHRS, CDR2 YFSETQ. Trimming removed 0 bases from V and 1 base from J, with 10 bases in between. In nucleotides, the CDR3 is TGCGCCAGCAGCTTGGAGGACACACTCCAAGAGACCCAGTACTTC. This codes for CASSLEDTLQETQYF.

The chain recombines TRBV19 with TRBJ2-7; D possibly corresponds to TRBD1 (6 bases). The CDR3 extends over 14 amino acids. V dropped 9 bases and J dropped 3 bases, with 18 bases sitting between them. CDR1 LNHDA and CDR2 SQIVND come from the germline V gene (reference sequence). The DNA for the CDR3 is TGTGCCAGCAATCGGGGACACCTACTCTACGAGCAGTACTTC. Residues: CASNRGHLLYEQYF. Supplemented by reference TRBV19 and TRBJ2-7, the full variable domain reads DGGITQSPKYLFRKEGQNVTLSCEQNLNHDAMYWYRQDPGQGLRLIYYSQIVNDFQKGDIAEGYSVSREKKESFPLTVTSAQKNPTAFYLCASNRGHLLYEQYFGPGTRLTVT.

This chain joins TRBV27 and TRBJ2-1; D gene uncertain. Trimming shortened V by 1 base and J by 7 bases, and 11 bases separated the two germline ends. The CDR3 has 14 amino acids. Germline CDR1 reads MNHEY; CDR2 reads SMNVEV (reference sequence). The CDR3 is CASSLWVGQNEQFF. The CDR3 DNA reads TGTGCCAGCAGTTTATGGGTGGGCCAGAATGAGCAGTTCTTC.

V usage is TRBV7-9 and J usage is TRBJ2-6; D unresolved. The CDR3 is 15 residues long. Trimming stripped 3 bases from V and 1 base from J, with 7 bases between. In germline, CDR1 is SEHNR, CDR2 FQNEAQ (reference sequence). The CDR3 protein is CASSFLLSGANVLTF. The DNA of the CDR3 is TGTGCCAGCAGCTTCTTGCTGTCTGGGGCCAACGTCCTGACTTTC.

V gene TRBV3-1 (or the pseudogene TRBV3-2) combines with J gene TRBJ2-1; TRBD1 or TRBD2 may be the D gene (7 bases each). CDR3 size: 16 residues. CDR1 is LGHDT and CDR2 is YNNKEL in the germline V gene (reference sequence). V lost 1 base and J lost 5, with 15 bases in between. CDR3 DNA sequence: TGTGCCAGCAGCCAAGTTGGGAGGGGGCCTAACAATGAGCAGTTCTTC. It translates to CASSQVGRGPNNEQFF.

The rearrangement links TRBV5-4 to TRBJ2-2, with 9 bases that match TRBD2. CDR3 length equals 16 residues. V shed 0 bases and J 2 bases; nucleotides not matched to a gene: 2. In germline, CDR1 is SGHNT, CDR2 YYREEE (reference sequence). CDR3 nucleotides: TGTGCCAGCAGCTTGGGCGGGAGGGCCAACACCGGGGAGCTGTTTTTT. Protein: CASSLGGRANTGELFF.

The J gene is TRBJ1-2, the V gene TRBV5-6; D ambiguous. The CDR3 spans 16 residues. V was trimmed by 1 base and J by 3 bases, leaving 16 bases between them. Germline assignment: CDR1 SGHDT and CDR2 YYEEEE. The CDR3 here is CASSLTAGSSDYGYTF. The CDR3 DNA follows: TGTGCCAGCAGCTTGACCGCAGGTAGTTCGGACTATGGCTACACCTTC. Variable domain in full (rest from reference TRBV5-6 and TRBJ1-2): DAGVTQSPTHLIKTRGQQVTLRCSPKSGHDTVSWYQQALGQGPQFIFQYYEEEERQRGNFPDRFSGHQFPNYSSELNVNALLLGDSALYLCASSLTAGSSDYGYTFGSGTRLTVV.

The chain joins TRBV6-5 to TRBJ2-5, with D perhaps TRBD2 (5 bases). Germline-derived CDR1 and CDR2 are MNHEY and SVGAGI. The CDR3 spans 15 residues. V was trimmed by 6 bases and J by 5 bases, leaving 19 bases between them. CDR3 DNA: TGTGCCAGCAGGCTAACACCGCTGGAGGAGGAGACCCAGTACTTC. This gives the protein CASRLTPLEEETQYF.

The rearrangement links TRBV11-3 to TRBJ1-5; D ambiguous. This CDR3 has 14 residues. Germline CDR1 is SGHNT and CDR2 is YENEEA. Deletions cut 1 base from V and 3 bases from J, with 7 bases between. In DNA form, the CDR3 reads TGTGCCAGCAGCTTAGGTGCCTCCAATCAGCCCCAGCATTTT. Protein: CASSLGASNQPQHF. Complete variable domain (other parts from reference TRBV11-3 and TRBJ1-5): EAGVVQSPRYKIIEKKQPVAFWCNPISGHNTLYWYLQNLGQGPELLIRYENEEAVDDSQLPKDRFSAERLKGVDSTLKIQPAELGDSAVYLCASSLGASNQPQHFGDGTRLSIL.

Here the CDR3 reads CASSPRTPNNSPLHF. The CDR3 coding sequence is TGTGCCAGCTCACCAAGGACGCCAAATAATTCACCCCTCCACTTT. The J gene is TRBJ1-6, the V gene TRBV18; D gene uncertain. The CDR3 extends over 15 amino acids. Per germline, CDR1 KGHSH and CDR2 LQKENI. V dropped 2 bases and J dropped 5 bases, with 10 bases sitting between them.

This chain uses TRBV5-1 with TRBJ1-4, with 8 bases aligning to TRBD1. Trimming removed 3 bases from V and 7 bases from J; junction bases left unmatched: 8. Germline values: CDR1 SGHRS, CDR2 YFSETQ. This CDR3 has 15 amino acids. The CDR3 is CASSSGTGVTEKLFF. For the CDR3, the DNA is TGCGCCAGCAGCTCAGGGACAGGTGTAACTGAAAAACTGTTTTTT.